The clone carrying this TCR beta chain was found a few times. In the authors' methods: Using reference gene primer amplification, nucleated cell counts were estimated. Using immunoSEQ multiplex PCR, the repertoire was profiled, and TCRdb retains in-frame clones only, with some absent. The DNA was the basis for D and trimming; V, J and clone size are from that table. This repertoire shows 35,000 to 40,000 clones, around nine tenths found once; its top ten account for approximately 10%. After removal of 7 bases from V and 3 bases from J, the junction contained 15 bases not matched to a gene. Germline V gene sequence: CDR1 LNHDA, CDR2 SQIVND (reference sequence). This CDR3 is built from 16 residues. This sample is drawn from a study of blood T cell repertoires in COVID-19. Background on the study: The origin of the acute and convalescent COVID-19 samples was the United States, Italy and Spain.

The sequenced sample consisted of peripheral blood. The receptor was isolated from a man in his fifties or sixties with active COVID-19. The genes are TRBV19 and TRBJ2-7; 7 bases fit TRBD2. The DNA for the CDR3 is TGTGCCAGTACCCGTTCCAGCGGGGCCGGCTACTACGAGCAGTACTTC. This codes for CASTRSSGAGYYEQYF. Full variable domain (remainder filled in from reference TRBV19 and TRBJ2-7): DGGITQSPKYLFRKEGQNVTLSCEQNLNHDAMYWYRQDPGQGLRLIYYSQIVNDFQKGDIAEGYSVSREKKESFPLTVTSAQKNPTAFYLCASTRSSGAGYYEQYFGPGTRLTVT.